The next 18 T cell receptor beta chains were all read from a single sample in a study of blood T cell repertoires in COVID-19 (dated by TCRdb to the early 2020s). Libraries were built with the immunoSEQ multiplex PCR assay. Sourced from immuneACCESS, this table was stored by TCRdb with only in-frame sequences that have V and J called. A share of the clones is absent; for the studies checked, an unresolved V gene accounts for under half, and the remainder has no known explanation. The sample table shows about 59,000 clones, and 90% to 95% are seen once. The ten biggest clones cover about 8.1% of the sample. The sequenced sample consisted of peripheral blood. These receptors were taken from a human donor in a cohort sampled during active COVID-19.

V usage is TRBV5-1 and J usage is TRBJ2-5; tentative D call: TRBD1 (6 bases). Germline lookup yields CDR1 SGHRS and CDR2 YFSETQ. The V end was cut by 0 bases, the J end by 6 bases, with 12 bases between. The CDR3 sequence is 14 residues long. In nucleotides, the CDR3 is TGCGCCAGCAGCTTGGCGGCAGGGGATAAGACCCAGTACTTC. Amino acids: CASSLAAGDKTQYF.

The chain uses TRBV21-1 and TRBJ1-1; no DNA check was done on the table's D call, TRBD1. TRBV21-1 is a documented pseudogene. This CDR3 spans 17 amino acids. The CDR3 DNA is TGTGCCAGCAGCAAACGGGGACAGGGTAATGAGGACACTGAAGCTTTCTTT. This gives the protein CASSKRGQGNEDTEAFF.

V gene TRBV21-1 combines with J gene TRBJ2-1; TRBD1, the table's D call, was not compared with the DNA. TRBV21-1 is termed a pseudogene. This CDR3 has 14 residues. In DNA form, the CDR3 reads TGTGCCAGCAGCGCGGACAGGGTCTACAATGAGCAGTTCTTC. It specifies CASSADRVYNEQFF.

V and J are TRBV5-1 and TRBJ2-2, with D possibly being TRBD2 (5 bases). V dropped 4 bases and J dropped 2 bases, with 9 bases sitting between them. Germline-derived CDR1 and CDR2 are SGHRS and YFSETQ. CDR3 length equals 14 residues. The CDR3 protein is CASSPGLNTGELFF. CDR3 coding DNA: TGCGCCAGCAGCCCCGGACTCAACACCGGGGAGCTGTTTTTT.

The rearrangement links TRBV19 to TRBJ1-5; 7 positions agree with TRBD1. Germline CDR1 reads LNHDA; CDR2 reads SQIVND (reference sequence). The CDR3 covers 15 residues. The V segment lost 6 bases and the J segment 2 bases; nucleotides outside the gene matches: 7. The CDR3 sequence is CASRPRGTGNQPQHF. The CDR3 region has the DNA TGTGCCAGTAGGCCCCGGGGGACAGGCAATCAGCCCCAGCATTTT.

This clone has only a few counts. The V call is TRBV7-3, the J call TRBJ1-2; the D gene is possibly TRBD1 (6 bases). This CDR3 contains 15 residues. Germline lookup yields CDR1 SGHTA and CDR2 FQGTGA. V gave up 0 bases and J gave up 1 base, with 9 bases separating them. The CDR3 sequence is CASSLTGGSNYGYTF. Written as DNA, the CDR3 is TGTGCCAGCAGCTTAACAGGGGGTAGTAACTATGGCTACACCTTC.

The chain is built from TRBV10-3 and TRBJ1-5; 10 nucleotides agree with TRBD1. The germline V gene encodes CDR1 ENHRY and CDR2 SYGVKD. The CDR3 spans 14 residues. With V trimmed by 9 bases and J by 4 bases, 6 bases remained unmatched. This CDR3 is CAMGTGETNQPQHF. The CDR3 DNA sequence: TGTGCCATGGGGACAGGGGAAACGAATCAGCCCCAGCATTTT.

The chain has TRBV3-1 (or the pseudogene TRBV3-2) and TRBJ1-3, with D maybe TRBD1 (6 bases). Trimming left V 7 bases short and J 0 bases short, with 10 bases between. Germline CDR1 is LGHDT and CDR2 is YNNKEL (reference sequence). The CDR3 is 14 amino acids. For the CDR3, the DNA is TGTGCCAGCACGGACAGAGCCTCTGGAAACACCATATATTTT. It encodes CASTDRASGNTIYF.

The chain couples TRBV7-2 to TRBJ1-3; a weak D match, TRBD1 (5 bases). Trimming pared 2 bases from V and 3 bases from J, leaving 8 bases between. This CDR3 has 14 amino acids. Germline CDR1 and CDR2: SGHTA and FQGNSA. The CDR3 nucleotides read TGTGCCAGCAGCTTATCAGGGTTTGGAAACACCATATATTTT. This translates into CASSLSGFGNTIYF.

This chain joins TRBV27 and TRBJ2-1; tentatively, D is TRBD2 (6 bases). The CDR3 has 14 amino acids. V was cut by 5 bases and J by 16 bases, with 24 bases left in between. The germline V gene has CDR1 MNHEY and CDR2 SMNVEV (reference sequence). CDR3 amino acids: CASSPIPGLDVLFF. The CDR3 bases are TGTGCCAGCAGTCCAATTCCGGGACTCGACGTTCTCTTCTTC.

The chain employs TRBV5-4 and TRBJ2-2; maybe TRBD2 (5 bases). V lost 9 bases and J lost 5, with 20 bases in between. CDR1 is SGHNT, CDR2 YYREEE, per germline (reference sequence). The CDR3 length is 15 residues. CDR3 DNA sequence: TGTGCCACCCTCCCGGGGTTCCGAGAGACCGGGGAGCTGTTTTTT. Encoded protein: CATLPGFRETGELFF.

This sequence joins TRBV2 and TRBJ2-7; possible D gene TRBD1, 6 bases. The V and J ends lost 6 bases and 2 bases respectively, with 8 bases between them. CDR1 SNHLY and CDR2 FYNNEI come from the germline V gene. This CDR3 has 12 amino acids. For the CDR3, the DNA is TGTGCCAGCAGCCCAGGGGCCTACGAGCAGTACTTC. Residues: CASSPGAYEQYF. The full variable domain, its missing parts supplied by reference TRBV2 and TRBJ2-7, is EPEVTQTPSHQVTQMGQEVILRCVPISNHLYFYWYRQILGQKVEFLVSFYNNEISEKSEIFDDQFSVERPDGSNFTLKIRSTKLEDSAMYFCASSPGAYEQYFGPGTRLTVT.

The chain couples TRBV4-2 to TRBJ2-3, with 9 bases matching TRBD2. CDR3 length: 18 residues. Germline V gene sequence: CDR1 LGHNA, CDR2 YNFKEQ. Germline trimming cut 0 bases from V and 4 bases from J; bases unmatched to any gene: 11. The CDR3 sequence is CASSQDPGGRGAADTQYF. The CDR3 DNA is TGTGCCAGCAGCCAAGATCCCGGCGGGAGGGGCGCGGCAGATACGCAGTATTTT.

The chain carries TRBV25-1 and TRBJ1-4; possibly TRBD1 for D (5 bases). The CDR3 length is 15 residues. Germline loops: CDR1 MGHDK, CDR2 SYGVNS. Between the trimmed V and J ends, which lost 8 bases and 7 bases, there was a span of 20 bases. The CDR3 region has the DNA TGTGCCAGCCTCAGGGTAAGGCGCCCGACTGAAAAACTGTTTTTT. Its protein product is CASLRVRRPTEKLFF.

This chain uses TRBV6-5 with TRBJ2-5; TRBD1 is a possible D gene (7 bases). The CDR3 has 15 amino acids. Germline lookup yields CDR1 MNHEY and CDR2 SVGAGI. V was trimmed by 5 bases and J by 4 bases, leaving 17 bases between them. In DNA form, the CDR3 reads TGTGCCAGCAGTCGAAACAGGGGAGGTGGAGAGACCCAGTACTTC. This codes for CASSRNRGGGETQYF.

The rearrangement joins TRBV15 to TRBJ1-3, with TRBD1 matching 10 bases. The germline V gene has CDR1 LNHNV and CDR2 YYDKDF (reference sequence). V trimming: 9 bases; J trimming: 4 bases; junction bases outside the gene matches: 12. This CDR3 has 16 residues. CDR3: CATESPGQGWGNTIYF. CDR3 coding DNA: TGTGCCACTGAATCCCCGGGACAGGGGTGGGGAAACACCATATATTTT.

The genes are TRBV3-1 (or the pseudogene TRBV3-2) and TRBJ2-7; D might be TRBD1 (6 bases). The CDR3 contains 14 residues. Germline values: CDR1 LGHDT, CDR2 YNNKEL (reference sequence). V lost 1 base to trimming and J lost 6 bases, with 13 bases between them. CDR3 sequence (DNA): TGTGCCAGCAGCCAAGGTCCAGGGGCTATCGAGCAGTACTTC. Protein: CASSQGPGAIEQYF.

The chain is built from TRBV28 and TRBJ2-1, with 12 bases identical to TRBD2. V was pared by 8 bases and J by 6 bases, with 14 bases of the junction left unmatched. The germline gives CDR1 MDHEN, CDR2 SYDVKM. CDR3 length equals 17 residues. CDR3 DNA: TGTGCCAGCCGCACAGGGCCTAGCGGGAGGGACGGCAATGAGCAGTTCTTC. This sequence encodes CASRTGPSGRDGNEQFF.